The present T cell receptor beta chain was sequenced within a study of cytomegalovirus exposure and HLA in healthy donors. Profiled with immunoSEQ multiplex PCR; TCRdb holds only in-frame clones, not every one. The sample lists 60,000 to 80,000 clones, roughly 94% occurring once. As to this clone: Antigen unknown.

Whole-study results and caveats: Most TCR sequences showed up rarely, but some public TCRs showed up in many donors. A later analysis found first-cohort TCR clusters tended to co-occur in the 90 to 150 validation repertoires.

V was clipped by 5 bases and J by 4 bases; unmatched bases: 7. Germline V lookup: CDR1 SGDLS, CDR2 YYNGEE. The length of the CDR3 is 14 residues. The chain employs TRBV9 and TRBJ2-3, with 7 bases lining up with TRBD2. Source material: PBMCs. The sequence derives from a woman aged 18-30 years in good health and CMV-seropositive. CDR3 in amino acids: CASSPTTSADTQYF. The DNA of the CDR3 is TGTGCCAGCAGTCCTACAACTAGCGCAGATACGCAGTATTTT.